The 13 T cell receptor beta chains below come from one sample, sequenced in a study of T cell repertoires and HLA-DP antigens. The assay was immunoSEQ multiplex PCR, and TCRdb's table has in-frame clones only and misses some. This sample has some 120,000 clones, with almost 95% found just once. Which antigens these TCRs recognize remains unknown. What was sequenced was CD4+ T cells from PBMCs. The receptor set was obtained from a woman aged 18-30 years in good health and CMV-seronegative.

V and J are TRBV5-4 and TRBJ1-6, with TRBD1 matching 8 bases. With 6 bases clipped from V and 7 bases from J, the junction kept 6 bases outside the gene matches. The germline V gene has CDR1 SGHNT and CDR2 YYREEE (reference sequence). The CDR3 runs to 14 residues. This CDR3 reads CASNRDRGNSPLHF. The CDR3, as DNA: TGTGCCAGCAACCGTGACAGGGGAAATTCACCCCTCCACTTT.

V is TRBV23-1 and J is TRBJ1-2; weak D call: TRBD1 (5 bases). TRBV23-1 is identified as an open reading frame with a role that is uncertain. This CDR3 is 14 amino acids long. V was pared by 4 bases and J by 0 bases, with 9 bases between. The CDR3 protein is CASSPPDTNYGYTF. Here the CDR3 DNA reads TGCGCCAGCAGTCCCCCGGACACTAACTATGGCTACACCTTC.

CDR3 residues: CASSEGRAGNNEQFF. DNA for the CDR3: TGTGCCAGCAGTGAGGGGCGAGCCGGGAACAATGAGCAGTTCTTC. This rearrangement joins TRBV2 to TRBJ2-1; D possibly matches TRBD1 or TRBD2 (5 bases each). The CDR3 loop spans 15 amino acids. The V gene lost 3 bases and the J gene lost 5 bases, with 14 bases spanning the gap. CDR1 SNHLY and CDR2 FYNNEI come from the germline V gene.

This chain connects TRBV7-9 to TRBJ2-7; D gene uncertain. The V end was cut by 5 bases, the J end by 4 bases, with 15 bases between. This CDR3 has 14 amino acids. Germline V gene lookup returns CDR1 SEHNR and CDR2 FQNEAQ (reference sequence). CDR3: CASSPLPGPYEQYV. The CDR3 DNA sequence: TGTGCCAGCAGCCCGCTGCCCGGCCCTTACGAGCAGTACGTC.

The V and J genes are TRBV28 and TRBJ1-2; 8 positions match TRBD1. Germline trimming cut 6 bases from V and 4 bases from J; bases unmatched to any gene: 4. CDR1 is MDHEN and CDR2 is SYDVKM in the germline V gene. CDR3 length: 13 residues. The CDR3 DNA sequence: TGTGCCAGCAGAACTGGACAGGGCTATGGCTACACCTTC. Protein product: CASRTGQGYGYTF.

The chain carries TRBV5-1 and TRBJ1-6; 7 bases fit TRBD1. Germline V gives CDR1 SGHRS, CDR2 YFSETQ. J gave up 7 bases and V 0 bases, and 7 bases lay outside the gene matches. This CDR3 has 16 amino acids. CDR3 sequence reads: CASSLESQGVNSPLHF. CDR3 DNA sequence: TGCGCCAGCAGCTTGGAATCCCAGGGGGTCAATTCACCCCTCCACTTT.

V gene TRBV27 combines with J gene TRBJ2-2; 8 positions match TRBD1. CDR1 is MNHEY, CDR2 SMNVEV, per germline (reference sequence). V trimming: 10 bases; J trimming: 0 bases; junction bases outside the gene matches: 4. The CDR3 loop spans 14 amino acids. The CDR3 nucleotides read TGTGCCACCGGACAGGGTGCGAACACCGGGGAGCTGTTTTTT. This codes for CATGQGANTGELFF.

The CDR3 protein is CASSQVYGPNTGELFF. In DNA, the CDR3 is TGTGCCAGCAGCCAAGTTTACGGACCAAACACCGGGGAGCTGTTTTTT. The gene calls are TRBV4-2 and TRBJ2-2; D is unresolved. Trimming removed 1 base from V and 2 bases from J, with 11 bases in between. This CDR3 is built from 16 residues. Germline-derived CDR1 and CDR2 are LGHNA and YNFKEQ.

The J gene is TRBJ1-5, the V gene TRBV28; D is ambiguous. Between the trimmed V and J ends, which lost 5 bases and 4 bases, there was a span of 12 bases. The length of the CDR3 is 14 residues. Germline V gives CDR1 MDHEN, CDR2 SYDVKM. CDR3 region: CASSLLGLNQPQHF. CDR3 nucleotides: TGTGCCAGCAGTCTGCTCGGGCTGAATCAGCCCCAGCATTTT.

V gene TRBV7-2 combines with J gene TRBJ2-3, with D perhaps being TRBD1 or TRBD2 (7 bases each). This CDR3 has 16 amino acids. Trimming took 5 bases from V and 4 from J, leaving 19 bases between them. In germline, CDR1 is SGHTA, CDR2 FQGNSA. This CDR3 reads CASSTRPAGGADTQYF. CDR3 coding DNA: TGTGCCAGCAGCACCCGACCCGCAGGGGGGGCAGATACGCAGTATTTT.

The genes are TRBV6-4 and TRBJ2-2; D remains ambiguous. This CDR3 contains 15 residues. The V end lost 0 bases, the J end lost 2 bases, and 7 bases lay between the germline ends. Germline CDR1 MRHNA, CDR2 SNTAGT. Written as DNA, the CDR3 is TGTGCCAGCAGTGACTCCGGCGGAAACACCGGGGAGCTGTTTTTT. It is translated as CASSDSGGNTGELFF.

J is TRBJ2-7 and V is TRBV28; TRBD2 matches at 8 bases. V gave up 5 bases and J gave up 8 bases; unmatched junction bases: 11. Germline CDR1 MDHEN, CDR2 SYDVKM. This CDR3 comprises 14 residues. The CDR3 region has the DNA TGTGCCAGCAGTCCGGCGGGGGGTGATAGGAAGCAGTACGTC. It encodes CASSPAGGDRKQYV.

The CDR3 nucleotides read TGCGCCAGCAGCTCCGGTAAAACAGGATTCTACGAGCAGTACTTC. Translation: CASSSGKTGFYEQYF. The chain joins TRBV5-1 to TRBJ2-7, with D possibly being TRBD1 (5 bases). This CDR3 contains 15 residues. Deletions cut 3 bases from V and 3 bases from J, with 16 bases between. The germline gives CDR1 SGHRS, CDR2 YFSETQ.